Given below is one TCR beta chain in context. The entry originates in a study of T cell changes during pregnancy in multiple sclerosis. J gave up 2 bases and V 6 bases, and 11 bases lay outside the gene matches. This CDR3 has 16 residues. The germline CDR1 and CDR2 sequences are LNHDA and SQIVND (reference sequence). Repertoires were generated with immunoSEQ multiplex PCR, while TCRdb's copy carries only in-frame clones and drops some. The data show around 60,000 clones, roughly 92% seen once. This TCR derives from a female donor with multiple sclerosis, enrolled in a pregnancy study. The rearrangement uses TRBV19 and TRBJ2-7; TRBD1 agrees at 9 bases. The sequencing used peripheral blood, collected in the second trimester of pregnancy. The chain's CDR3 is CASSLKGQGRTYEQYF. The DNA for the CDR3 is TGTGCCAGTAGCCTAAAAGGACAGGGGAGAACCTACGAGCAGTACTTC.